The entry that follows covers one T cell receptor beta chain sequence. Some clones are missing from TCRdb's copy, which holds only in-frame ones; the method was immunoSEQ multiplex PCR. The sample consists of around 120,000 clones, about 91% of them appearing once. The CDR3 loop spans 12 amino acids. The germline CDR1 and CDR2 sequences are MRHNA and SNTAGT. V dropped 3 bases and J dropped 8 bases, with 10 bases sitting between them. This entry comes from a study of control samples from healthy donors and cancer patients. The TCR originated in a man aged 40-49 years in good health. The specimen sequenced was blood. V and J are TRBV6-4 and TRBJ1-2; D is ambiguous. CDR3 protein: CASSDRTGGYTF. CDR3 DNA: TGTGCCAGCAGTGATCGGACCGGGGGCTACACCTTC.